The 21 T cell receptor beta chains below come from one sample, sequenced in a study of T cells expressing NK-cell markers. TCRdb reprocessed the 5' RACE reads, with one entry per CDR3 protein and no DNA. With 550,000 or so distinct CDR3 sequences in the sample, the ten largest clones hold approximately 3.5%. The sample consisted of blood T cells: a sorted CD56 or NKG2C T cell subset, CD4+ or CD8+ T cells, or bulk PBMC T cells (not recorded which). These receptors were taken from a man aged 18 to 30 in good health.

The chain is built from TRBV12-3 or TRBV12-4 and TRBJ2-1; lacking DNA, the TRBD2 call made by TCRdb goes unchecked. CDR3 size: 16 residues. The CDR3: CASSLDSGSLYNEQFF.

The chain links TRBV5-1 to TRBJ2-3; the TCRdb D gene call, TRBD1, has no DNA to confirm it. CDR3 size: 16 residues. Germline V gives CDR1 SGHRS, CDR2 YFSETQ. CDR3 sequence reads: CASSLSGGLGTDTQYF.

The chain recombines TRBV4-1 with TRBJ1-6; TCRdb calls TRBD1, which cannot be checked without DNA. CDR1 and CDR2 from the germline V gene are MGHRA and YSYEKL. The CDR3 is made up of 15 amino acids. CDR3 protein: CASSQRTGTGSPLHF.

The chain recombines TRBV21-1 with TRBJ2-2; the D call of TRBD1 rests on TCRdb alone, since no DNA is present to check it. TRBV21-1 is marked as a pseudogene. This CDR3 spans 16 amino acids. This chain's CDR3 is CASSSAGTGVAGELFF.

The V and J genes are TRBV14 and TRBJ2-3; checking the TCRdb D call of TRBD1 is not possible without DNA. Germline loops: CDR1 SGHDN, CDR2 FVKESK. There are 18 residues in the CDR3. The CDR3 loop is CASSQKFSGTESTDTQYF.

V and J are TRBV5-4 and TRBJ2-5. Germline V gene data show CDR1 as SGHNT and CDR2 as YYREEE (reference sequence). The CDR3 covers 12 residues. CDR3: CASRKGRETQYF.

The chain uses TRBV20-1 and TRBJ1-5; TCRdb's D call of TRBD1 is untestable without DNA. In germline, CDR1 is DFQATT, CDR2 SNEGSKA (reference sequence). The CDR3 extends over 16 amino acids. The CDR3 protein is CSARDPTGYSNQPQHF.

The CDR3 sequence is CASSVATGGFEAFF. The V and J genes are TRBV5-1 and TRBJ1-1; the TRBD1 assignment by TCRdb is unverifiable without DNA. The germline gives CDR1 SGHRS, CDR2 YFSETQ. The CDR3 has 14 residues.

This chain links TRBV3-1 with TRBJ2-1; TCRdb lists TRBD1, though no DNA is available to test this call. The CDR3 length is 14 residues. CDR1 is LGHDT and CDR2 is YNNKEL in the germline V gene (reference sequence). CDR3 residues: CASSYRQGLNEQFF.

CDR3 amino acids: CSARDVSGDRGLGTEAFF. The genes are TRBV20-1 and TRBJ1-1; without DNA, the TCRdb call of TRBD1 cannot be checked. The CDR3 totals 18 residues. The V gene's germline CDR1 is DFQATT and CDR2 SNEGSKA (reference sequence).

The chain recombines TRBV20-1 with TRBJ2-1; as DNA is missing, the TRBD1 call by TCRdb cannot be tested. This CDR3 region has 14 residues. Germline V gene lookup returns CDR1 DFQATT and CDR2 SNEGSKA (reference sequence). This CDR3 reads CSARTGSGGNEQFF.

The chain carries TRBV30 and TRBJ2-5; TCRdb calls TRBD1, which cannot be checked without DNA. Per the germline V gene, CDR1 is GTSNPN and CDR2 is SVGIG (reference sequence). This CDR3 comprises 14 residues. This chain's CDR3 is CAYHSPGRQETQYF.

The rearrangement joins TRBV5-6 to TRBJ2-3; TCRdb picks TRBD2, but there is no DNA to check that call. The CDR3 sequence is 16 residues long. In germline, CDR1 is SGHDT, CDR2 YYEEEE. The CDR3 sequence is CASSRRVAGPTDTQYF.

The genes are TRBV10-3 and TRBJ2-3. Germline loops: CDR1 ENHRY, CDR2 SYGVKD. The CDR3 runs to 13 residues. CDR3 protein: CAISEAHLDTQYF.

This sequence joins TRBV7-8 and TRBJ2-3; TCRdb picks TRBD2, but there is no DNA to check that call. The CDR3 runs to 15 residues. The germline CDR1 and CDR2 sequences are SGHVS and FQNEAQ. This chain's CDR3 is CASSLGGSLADTQYF.

The V and J genes are TRBV20-1 and TRBJ2-4; TCRdb gives TRBD1 as the D gene, but with no DNA this cannot be confirmed. The CDR3 covers 13 residues. The V gene's germline CDR1 is DFQATT and CDR2 SNEGSKA (reference sequence). CDR3 sequence reads: CSARTGLANIQYF.

The chain has TRBV11-3 and TRBJ2-1; TCRdb names TRBD2, which stays unverified in the absence of DNA. CDR1 and CDR2 from the germline V gene are SGHNT and YENEEA. The CDR3 is 17 amino acids. The CDR3 spells CASSLVASVMTYNEQFF.

The rearrangement joins TRBV20-1 to TRBJ1-3. The CDR3 is 14 amino acids. In germline, CDR1 is DFQATT, CDR2 SNEGSKA (reference sequence). The CDR3 here is CSAKEALSGNTIYF.

The chain joins TRBV6-1 to TRBJ2-3; the D call of TRBD2 rests on TCRdb alone, since no DNA is present to check it. Germline-derived CDR1 and CDR2 are MNHNS and SASEGT. The CDR3 spans 14 residues. The CDR3 protein is CASTRLAGEGTQYF.

The chain couples TRBV3-1 to TRBJ2-1; the D call of TRBD2 rests on TCRdb alone, since no DNA is present to check it. The CDR3 extends over 15 amino acids. Germline values: CDR1 LGHDT, CDR2 YNNKEL (reference sequence). CDR3 sequence reads: CASTQGGLAGPEQFF.

The genes are TRBV5-1 and TRBJ2-4; TCRdb returns TRBD1, unconfirmable since there is no DNA. The CDR3 has 13 residues. Germline V gene sequence: CDR1 SGHRS, CDR2 YFSETQ. CDR3 residues: CASSSGQGNIQYF.